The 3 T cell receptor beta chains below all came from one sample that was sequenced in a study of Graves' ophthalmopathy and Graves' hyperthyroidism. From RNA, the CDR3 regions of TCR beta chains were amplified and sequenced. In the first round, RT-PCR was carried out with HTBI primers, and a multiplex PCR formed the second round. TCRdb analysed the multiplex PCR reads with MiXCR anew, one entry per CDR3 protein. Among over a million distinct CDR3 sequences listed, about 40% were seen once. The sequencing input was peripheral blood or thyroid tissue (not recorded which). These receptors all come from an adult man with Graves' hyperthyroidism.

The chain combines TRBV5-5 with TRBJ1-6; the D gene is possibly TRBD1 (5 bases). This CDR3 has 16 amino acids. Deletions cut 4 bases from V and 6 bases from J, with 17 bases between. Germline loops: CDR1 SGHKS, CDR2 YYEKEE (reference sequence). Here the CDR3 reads CASSPYPGVLNSPLHF. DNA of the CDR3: TGTGCCAGCAGCCCATATCCGGGGGTTCTTAATTCACCCCTCCACTTT.

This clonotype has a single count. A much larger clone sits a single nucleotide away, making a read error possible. Here the CDR3 reads CASSSFWGGETQYF. CDR3 DNA: TGTGCCAGCAGCTCCTTTTGGGGAGGGGAGACCCAGTACTTC. V gene TRBV7-2 combines with J gene TRBJ2-5; 7 nucleotides match TRBD2. Germline V lookup: CDR1 SGHTA, CDR2 FQGNSA. The trim removed 4 bases at V and 5 bases at J, leaving 7 bases unmatched. CDR3 length: 14 amino acids. The whole variable domain, remainder taken from reference TRBV7-2 and TRBJ2-5, is GAGVSQSPSNKVTEKGKDVELRCDPISGHTALYWYRQSLGQGLEFLIYFQGNSAPDKSGLPSDRFSAERTGGSVSTLTIQRTQQEDSAVYLCASSSFWGGETQYFGPGTRLLVL.

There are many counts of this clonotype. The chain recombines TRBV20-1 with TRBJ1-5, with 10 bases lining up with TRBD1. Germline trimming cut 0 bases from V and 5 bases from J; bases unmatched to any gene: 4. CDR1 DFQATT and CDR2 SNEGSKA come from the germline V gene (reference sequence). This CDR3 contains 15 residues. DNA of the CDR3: TGCAGTGCTAGAGATAGGACAGGGGGAGATCAGCCCCAGCATTTT. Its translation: CSARDRTGGDQPQHF.